The 9 T cell receptor beta chains below come from one sample, sequenced in a study of blood T cell repertoires in COVID-19. Assay: immunoSEQ multiplex PCR; the TCRdb copy retains only in-frame clones and omits some. The table includes some 90,000 clones, more than 70% detected once. Sequencing was carried out using peripheral blood. The receptors were gathered from a man in his fifties or sixties with COVID-19, enrolled during active disease.

The V and J genes are TRBV6-5 and TRBJ2-2; tentative D call: TRBD1 (5 bases). CDR3 size: 13 residues. The V end lost 6 bases, the J end lost 5 bases, and 10 bases lay between the germline ends. Germline loops: CDR1 MNHEY, CDR2 SVGAGI. The CDR3 DNA is TGTGCCAGCAGGCTCAGGGTTACCGGGGAGCTGTTTTTT. Translation: CASRLRVTGELFF.

The gene calls are TRBV27 and TRBJ2-7, with D uncertain. CDR1 and CDR2 from the germline V gene are MNHEY and SMNVEV (reference sequence). Trimming cost V 3 bases and J 2 bases, with 11 bases left between them. There are 14 residues in the CDR3. This CDR3 reads CASSFGQNTYEQYF. The CDR3, as DNA: TGTGCCAGCAGTTTTGGGCAGAACACCTACGAGCAGTACTTC.

V is TRBV19 and J is TRBJ1-2; TRBD1 is a possible D gene (5 bases). This CDR3 is 13 amino acids long. The V and J ends lost 6 bases and 3 bases respectively, with 11 bases between them. Looked up from germline, CDR1 is LNHDA and CDR2 is SQIVND (reference sequence). The CDR3 DNA sequence: TGTGCCAGTAGCACCGACAGAGACTATGGCTACACCTTC. Translated, it gives CASSTDRDYGYTF.

The V and J genes are TRBV2 and TRBJ2-3; 10 nucleotides agree with TRBD1. J gave up 7 bases and V 7 bases, and 8 bases lay outside the gene matches. From germline, CDR1 is SNHLY and CDR2 FYNNEI. The CDR3 spans 14 residues. The CDR3 protein is CASMAGQGRHTQYF. The CDR3 DNA reads as TGTGCCAGCATGGCGGGACAGGGGCGCCATACGCAGTATTTT.

The V call is TRBV18, the J call TRBJ1-1, with TRBD1 matching over 7 bases. This CDR3 contains 15 residues. Germline values: CDR1 KGHSH, CDR2 LQKENI. The trim removed 3 bases at V and 1 base at J, leaving 5 bases unmatched. The CDR3 loop is CASSPQTGRNTEAFF. CDR3 DNA: TGTGCCAGCTCACCTCAGACAGGGAGGAACACTGAAGCTTTCTTT.

The chain employs TRBV9 and TRBJ1-3; D ambiguous. The CDR3 runs to 15 residues. Trimming took 1 base from V and 1 from J, leaving 9 bases between them. Per germline, CDR1 SGDLS and CDR2 YYNGEE. CDR3 coding DNA: TGTGCCAGCAGCGTACTTGGGAGTTCTGGAAACACCATATATTTT. Its protein is CASSVLGSSGNTIYF.

The rearrangement joins TRBV19 to TRBJ1-3, with 8 bases identical to TRBD1. Trimming removed 4 bases from V and 2 bases from J; junction bases left unmatched: 4. CDR3 length: 15 amino acids. Germline V gene lookup returns CDR1 LNHDA and CDR2 SQIVND (reference sequence). The CDR3 coding sequence is TGTGCCAGTAGTACCCGGACAGGGCCTGGAAACACCATATATTTT. The encoded protein is CASSTRTGPGNTIYF.

This chain joins TRBV11-2 and TRBJ2-2, with D possibly being TRBD2 (6 bases). The CDR3 is 16 amino acids. Germline CDR1 reads SGHAT; CDR2 reads FQNNGV. V lost 5 bases, J lost 4 bases, and 17 bases lay in between. The DNA of the CDR3 is TGTGCCAGCAGCAGGACCCGGGGGTACGGCACCGGGGAGCTGTTTTTT. This encodes CASSRTRGYGTGELFF. Drawing the rest from reference TRBV11-2 and TRBJ2-2, the complete variable domain is EAGVAQSPRYKIIEKRQSVAFWCNPISGHATLYWYQQILGQGPKLLIQFQNNGVVDDSQLPKDRFSAERLKGVDSTLKIQPAKLEDSAVYLCASSRTRGYGTGELFFGEGSRLTVL.

Only one count was recorded for this clone. The chain couples TRBV5-1 to TRBJ1-2; 10 bases agree with TRBD1. The junction had 6 bases not matched to a gene; V was cut back by 4 bases and J by 3 bases. In germline, CDR1 is SGHRS, CDR2 YFSETQ. CDR3 length equals 15 residues. CDR3 region: CASSPGTGEYYGYTF. For the CDR3, the DNA is TGCGCCAGCAGCCCGGGGACAGGGGAGTACTATGGCTACACCTTC.